This paragraph reports one TCR beta chain. Its target is unknown. This record belongs to a study of TIL therapy for anti-PD-1-resistant metastatic lung cancer. In the study overall: Tumors were harvested before any PD-1/PD-L1 blockade. By whole-exome sequencing, median non-synonymous tumor mutation burden was less than 1.8 mutations per megabase. General study results and limits: The cohort had more treatment-naive, never-smoker and oncogene-addicted patients than typical.

Sequencing used immunoSEQ v3. Each library reached some 2 million read pairs, or about 5-6 million at deep level. Libraries were prepared by immunoSEQ multiplex PCR; TCRdb keeps only in-frame clonotypes and omits some of them. The data contain nearly 15,000 clones, roughly 88% of them seen just once; the ten biggest clones take up roughly 0.93%. V gave up 5 bases and J gave up 1 base; unmatched junction bases: 8. CDR3 size: 17 residues. Germline V CDR1 and CDR2: SGHTA, FQGNSA. Documented time point: pre-treatment sample, taken before nivolumab and TIL therapy. The source was blood, collected at baseline. The source is a person aged 25 to 85 with non-small cell lung cancer. The rearrangement joins TRBV7-2 to TRBJ2-2, with TRBD2 matching over 9 bases. DNA of the CDR3: TGTGCCAGCAGCCCGTCAGCGGGGGGCCGGAACACCGGGGAGCTGTTTTTT. Protein product: CASSPSAGGRNTGELFF. Full variable domain (missing parts from reference TRBV7-2 and TRBJ2-2): GAGVSQSPSNKVTEKGKDVELRCDPISGHTALYWYRQSLGQGLEFLIYFQGNSAPDKSGLPSDRFSAERTGGSVSTLTIQRTQQEDSAVYLCASSPSAGGRNTGELFFGEGSRLTVL.